This T cell receptor beta chain was sequenced in a study of T cells in Graves' hyperthyroidism and ophthalmopathy. The V and J ends lost 4 bases and 7 bases respectively, with 13 bases between them. The CDR3 is 13 amino acids. The table lists this clonotype with a few counts. The TCR beta CDR3 regions underwent amplification using RNA transcripts as the source. Researchers ran a first-round RT-PCR on the TCR CDR3 using the HTBI primer set. TCRdb passed the multiplex PCR reads through MiXCR, listing each CDR3 protein once. Among more than 500,000 distinct CDR3 sequences listed, about 17% were seen once.

The source is a woman in her thirties with Graves' hyperthyroidism. This chain uses TRBV12-3 or TRBV12-4 with TRBJ2-5; D is possibly TRBD1 or TRBD2 (5 bases each). The sequenced material came from blood. The CDR3 here is CASSSRGGGTQYF. CDR3 nucleotides: TGTGCCAGCAGTTCCCGGGGTGGGGGGACCCAGTACTTC.